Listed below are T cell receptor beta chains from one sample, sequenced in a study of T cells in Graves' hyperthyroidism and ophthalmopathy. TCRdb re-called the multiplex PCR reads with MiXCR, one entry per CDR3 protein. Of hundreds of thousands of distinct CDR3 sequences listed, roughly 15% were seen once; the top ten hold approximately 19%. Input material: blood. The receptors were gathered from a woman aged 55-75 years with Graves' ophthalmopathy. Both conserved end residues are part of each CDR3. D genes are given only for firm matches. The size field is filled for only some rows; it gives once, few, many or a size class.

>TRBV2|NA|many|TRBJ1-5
TGTGCCAGCAGGCCCCGGACGGGTAGCAATCAGCCCCAGCATTTT
CASRPRTGSNQPQHF
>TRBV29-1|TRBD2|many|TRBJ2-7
TGCAGCGTTGAGGCTAGCGGGAGGGGCGAGCAGTACTTC
CSVEASGRGEQYF
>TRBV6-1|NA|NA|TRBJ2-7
TGTGCCAGCAAGACCTCCTACGAGCAGTACTTC
CASKTSYEQYF
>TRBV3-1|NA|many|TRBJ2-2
TGTGCCAGCAGCCAGCCGGGACTTAGGAACACCGGGGAGCTGTTTTTT
CASSQPGLRNTGELFF
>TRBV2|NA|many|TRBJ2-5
TGTGCCAGCAGTGAGGACCGTCCTTTAGAGACCCAGTACTTC
CASSEDRPLETQYF
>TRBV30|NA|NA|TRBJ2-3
TGTGCCTGGATCCAGCATAGAGATACGCAGTATTTT
CAWIQHRDTQYF
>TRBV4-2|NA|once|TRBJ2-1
TGTGCCAGCAGCCAGTCTCGGACTGACTACAATGAGCAGTTCTTC
CASSQSRTDYNEQFF
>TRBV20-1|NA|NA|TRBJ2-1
TGCAGTGCTAGAGTACTGCAGGGGTACAATGAGCAGTTCTTC
CSARVLQGYNEQFF
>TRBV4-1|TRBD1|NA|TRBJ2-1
TGTGCCAGCAGCCGAGGACAGGGGGACGATGAGCAGTTCTTC
CASSRGQGDDEQFF
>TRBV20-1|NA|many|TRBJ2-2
TGCAGTGCGAGTAGGGTTGGGGAGCTGTTTTTT
CSASRVGELFF
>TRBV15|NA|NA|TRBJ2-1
TGTGCCACCAGCAGAGGTTCTAGCTCCTACAATGAGCAGTTCTTC
CATSRGSSSYNEQFF
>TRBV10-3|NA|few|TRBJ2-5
TGTGCCACCGGGCTCGGAGCCAAAGAGACCCAGTACTTC
CATGLGAKETQYF
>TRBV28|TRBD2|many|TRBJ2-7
TGTGCCAGCAGCACAGCGGGGTCGGGGAGGGAGCAGTACTTC
CASSTAGSGREQYF
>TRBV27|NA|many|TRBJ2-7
TGTGCCAGCAGTGTAACCTACGAGCAGTACTTC
CASSVTYEQYF
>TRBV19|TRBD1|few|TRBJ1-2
TGTGCCAGTAGTACCCGACAGGGGGCTGGCTACACCTTC
CASSTRQGAGYTF
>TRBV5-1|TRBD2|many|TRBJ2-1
TGCGCCAGCAGCTTGGGCGGGAGGTGGCAAAATGAGCAGTTCTTC
CASSLGGRWQNEQFF
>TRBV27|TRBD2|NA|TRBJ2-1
TGTGCCAGCAGTTTATCCAGCGGGAGGTACAATGAGCAGTTCTTC
CASSLSSGRYNEQFF
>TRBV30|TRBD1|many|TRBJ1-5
TGTGCCTGGAGTGCCGGAACAGGGGGACAGCCCCAGCATTTT
CAWSAGTGGQPQHF
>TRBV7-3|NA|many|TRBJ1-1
TGTGCCAGCAGCTTAATGGGGGCAAACACTGAAGCTTTCTTT
CASSLMGANTEAFF
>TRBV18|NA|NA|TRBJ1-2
TGTGCCAGCTCACCACTATCCAGGGGCGCCGGCTACACCTTC
CASSPLSRGAGYTF
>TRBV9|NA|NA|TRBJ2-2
TGTGCCAGCAGCCCCGAGGTGCGAACGCGGGCTACCGGGGAGCTGTTTTTT
CASSPEVRTRATGELFF
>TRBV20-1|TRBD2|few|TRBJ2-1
TGCAGTGCTAGAGATCGTCTAGCGGGGGACAATGAGCAGTTCTTC
CSARDRLAGDNEQFF
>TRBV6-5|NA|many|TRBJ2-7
TGTGCCAGCAGTTACGGGCTAGCCGGCTACGAGCAGTACTTC
CASSYGLAGYEQYF
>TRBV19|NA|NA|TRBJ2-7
TGTGCCAGTAGTACCGGGACAATCCCCTACGAGCAGTACTTC
CASSTGTIPYEQYF
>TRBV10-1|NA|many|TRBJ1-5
TGCGCCAGCAGTGTCGGGGGTGAAAATCAGCCCCAGCATTTT
CASSVGGENQPQHF
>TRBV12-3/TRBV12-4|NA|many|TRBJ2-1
TGTGCCAGCAGTTATCTAGGGGATGAGCAGTTCTTC
CASSYLGDEQFF
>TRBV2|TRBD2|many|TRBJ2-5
TGTGCCAGCAGTCCTGGGACTAGCGGGCGAGAGACCCAGTACTTC
CASSPGTSGRETQYF
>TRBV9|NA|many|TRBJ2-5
TGTGCCAGCAGCGTAAAAGGGAGTCGGGAGACCCAGTACTTC
CASSVKGSRETQYF
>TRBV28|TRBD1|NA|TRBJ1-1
TGTGCCAGCAGTTTACGTATGGGACAGGTCGCTGAAGCTTTCTTT
CASSLRMGQVAEAFF
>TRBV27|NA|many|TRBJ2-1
TGTGCCAGCAGTTTGACGGACCTCTACAATGAGCAGTTCTTC
CASSLTDLYNEQFF
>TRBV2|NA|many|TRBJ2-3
TGTGCCAGCAGCGCCGGAGGAAGCACAGATACGCAGTATTTT
CASSAGGSTDTQYF
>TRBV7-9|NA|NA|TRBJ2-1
TGTGCCAGCAGCGCAAGCTCCTACGAGCAGTTCTTC
CASSASSYEQFF
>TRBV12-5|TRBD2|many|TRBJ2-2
TGTGCTAGTGCCCCAGCGGGAGTTCTGACCGGGGAGCTGTTTTTT
CASAPAGVLTGELFF
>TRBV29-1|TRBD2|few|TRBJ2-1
TGCAGCGTTGATTCTTCCGGGACTAGCGGGAGGGTGAGCTCCTACAATGAGCAGTTCTTC
CSVDSSGTSGRVSSYNEQFF
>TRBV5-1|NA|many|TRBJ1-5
TGCGCCAGCAGCCTTCAGGGCGGTAGCAATCAGCCCCAGCATTTT
CASSLQGGSNQPQHF
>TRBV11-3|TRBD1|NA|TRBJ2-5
TGTGCCAGCAGCCCGGGGACAGGGCGGGCAGAGACCCAGTACTTC
CASSPGTGRAETQYF
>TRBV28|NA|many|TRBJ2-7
TGTGCCAGCGCGACTCGGGACACCACCTACGAGCAGTACTTC
CASATRDTTYEQYF
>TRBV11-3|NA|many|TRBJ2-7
TGTGCCAGCAGCTGGGGACTCGACGACGAGCAGTACTTC
CASSWGLDDEQYF
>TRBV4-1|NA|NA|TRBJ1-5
TGCGCCAGCAGCCAAGATGGAGGCAGGGGAGGCAATCAGCCCCAGCATTTT
CASSQDGGRGGNQPQHF
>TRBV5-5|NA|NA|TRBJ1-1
TGTGCCAGCAGCTTGGGTTCTCGGGGTTGGGGGCCTGAAGCTTTCTTT
CASSLGSRGWGPEAFF
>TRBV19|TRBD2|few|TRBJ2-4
TGTGCCAGTGATGCGGGAGAAAACATTCAGTACTTC
CASDAGENIQYF
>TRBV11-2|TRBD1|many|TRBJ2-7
TGTGCCAGCAGCTTAGGCGGACAGGGAGGTTTCTACGAGCAGTACTTC
CASSLGGQGGFYEQYF
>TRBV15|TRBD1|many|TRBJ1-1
TGTGCCACCAGCGCCCGCAGGGGGTTCGACACTGAAGCTTTCTTT
CATSARRGFDTEAFF
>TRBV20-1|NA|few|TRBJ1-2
TGCAGTGCTAGAGATCTTGACTATGGCTACACCTTC
CSARDLDYGYTF
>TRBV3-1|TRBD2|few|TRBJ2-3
TGTGCCAGCAGCCATGAGACTAGCGGGAAGGTAGATACGCAGTATTTT
CASSHETSGKVDTQYF
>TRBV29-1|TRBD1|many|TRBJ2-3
TGCAGCGTGGAGACAGGGGGAGGCGGTACGCAGTATTTT
CSVETGGGGTQYF
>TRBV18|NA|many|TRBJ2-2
TGTGCCAGCTCACCACGAGCGGGCGACACCGGGGAGCTGTTTTTT
CASSPRAGDTGELFF
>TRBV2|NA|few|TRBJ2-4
TGTGCCAGCAGTGGGCAGGGGCCCCGTGACATTCAGTACTTC
CASSGQGPRDIQYF
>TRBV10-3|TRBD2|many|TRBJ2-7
TGTGCCACCGACACCCCGGGACTAGCGGGTAGCTACGAGCAGTACTTC
CATDTPGLAGSYEQYF
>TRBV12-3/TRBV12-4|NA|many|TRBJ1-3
TGTGCCAGCAGCCCGGCCCACGGCAGCTCTGGAAACACCATATATTTT
CASSPAHGSSGNTIYF
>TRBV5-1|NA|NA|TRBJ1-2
TGCGCCAGCAGCTTGGCCGGGACGGTGGATGGCTACACCTTC
CASSLAGTVDGYTF
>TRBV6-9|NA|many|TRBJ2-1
TGTGCCACCTCCAAACGGGGAAACTCCTACAATGAGCAGTTCTTC
CATSKRGNSYNEQFF
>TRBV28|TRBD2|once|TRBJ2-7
TGTGCCAGCATATTACTAGCGGGAGGGCCTAACGAGCAGTACTTC
CASILLAGGPNEQYF
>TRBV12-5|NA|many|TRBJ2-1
TGTGCTAGTGGTTTGGTGACAACTAGCCTTGCCTTCAATGAGCAGTTCTTC
CASGLVTTSLAFNEQFF
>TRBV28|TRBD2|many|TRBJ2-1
TGTGCCAGCAGTTTAAAGCGGGAGGACCACAATGAGCAGTTCTTC
CASSLKREDHNEQFF
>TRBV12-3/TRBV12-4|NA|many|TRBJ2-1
TGTGCCAGCAGTTTAGACGTCTATAAAAATGAGCAGTTCTTC
CASSLDVYKNEQFF
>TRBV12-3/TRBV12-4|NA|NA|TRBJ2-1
TGTGCCAGCAGAATAATGAATGAGCAGTTCTTC
CASRIMNEQFF
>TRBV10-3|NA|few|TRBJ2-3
TGTGCCATCAGCACTACAGATACGCAGTATTTT
CAISTTDTQYF
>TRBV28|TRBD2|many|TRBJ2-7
TGTGCCAGCAGTTTCGGGGGGGGCCCCAAAATGGACGAGCAGTACTTC
CASSFGGGPKMDEQYF